Following are 27 T cell receptor beta chains from one sample sequenced in a study of blood T cell repertoires in COVID-19. Clones were sequenced by immunoSEQ multiplex PCR, and TCRdb holds only the in-frame ones, with some missing. The sample consists of approximately 63,000 clones, approximately 90% of them appearing once. Sequences were obtained from peripheral blood. The receptors come from a woman in her fifties or sixties with COVID-19, enrolled during active disease.

This rearrangement joins TRBV7-2 to TRBJ2-1; maybe TRBD2 (6 bases). Germline loops: CDR1 SGHTA, CDR2 FQGNSA. This CDR3 contains 12 residues. V lost 6 bases and J lost 7, with 10 bases in between. CDR3 region: CASRLSGNEQFF. The CDR3 bases are TGTGCCAGCAGGTTGAGCGGGAATGAGCAGTTCTTC.

The chain is built from TRBV4-1 and TRBJ2-2; 8 positions agree with TRBD1. Germline CDR1 is MGHRA and CDR2 is YSYEKL. This CDR3 has 16 residues. V was clipped by 4 bases and J by 5 bases; unmatched bases: 9. CDR3 sequence: CASSPTDRDETGELFF. The DNA for the CDR3 is TGCGCCAGCAGCCCAACGGACAGGGATGAGACCGGGGAGCTGTTTTTT.

The chain is built from TRBV2 and TRBJ2-7, with D possibly being TRBD1 (5 bases). The germline CDR1 and CDR2 sequences are SNHLY and FYNNEI. The CDR3 sequence is 14 residues long. Trimming cost V 7 bases and J 2 bases, with 15 bases left between them. CDR3 DNA sequence: TGTGCCAGCACGTTGTATCGACAGACCTACGAGCAGTACTTC. Translated: CASTLYRQTYEQYF. Variable domain in full (rest from reference TRBV2 and TRBJ2-7): EPEVTQTPSHQVTQMGQEVILRCVPISNHLYFYWYRQILGQKVEFLVSFYNNEISEKSEIFDDQFSVERPDGSNFTLKIRSTKLEDSAMYFCASTLYRQTYEQYFGPGTRLTVT.

The chain recombines TRBV5-1 with TRBJ1-1, with D tentatively TRBD1 (6 bases). CDR1 and CDR2 from the germline V gene are SGHRS and YFSETQ. The CDR3 totals 13 residues. The ends were cut back, 4 bases at V and 6 bases at J, with 13 bases in the middle. The CDR3 DNA reads as TGCGCCAGCAGCCTAACCGGGACATCTGAAGCTTTCTTT. Translating it yields CASSLTGTSEAFF.

The chain has TRBV29-1 and TRBJ1-1; perhaps TRBD1 as D (5 bases). Germline V gives CDR1 SQVTM, CDR2 ANQGSEA. V lost 3 bases and J lost 0, with 11 bases in between. The CDR3 covers 14 residues. The CDR3 loop reads CSVEATAMNTEAFF. CDR3 sequence (DNA): TGCAGCGTTGAGGCGACAGCTATGAACACTGAAGCTTTCTTT.

This chain joins TRBV24-1 and TRBJ2-3, with D uncertain. Germline V gene lookup returns CDR1 KGHDR and CDR2 SFDVKD. V gave up 4 bases and J gave up 1 base, with 5 bases separating them. The CDR3 has 13 residues. CDR3 nucleotides: TGTGCCACCAGTGACCCTGGCACAGATACGCAGTATTTT. The encoded protein is CATSDPGTDTQYF.

V and J are TRBV6-5 and TRBJ1-4; 7 bases agree with TRBD1. This CDR3 is 13 amino acids long. V shed 7 bases and J 8 bases; nucleotides not matched to a gene: 7. From germline, CDR1 is MNHEY and CDR2 SVGAGI. The chain's CDR3 is CASMGQTKEKLFF. CDR3 nucleotide sequence: TGTGCCAGCATGGGACAGACGAAGGAAAAACTGTTTTTT.

This sequence joins TRBV27 and TRBJ1-6; maybe TRBD1 (6 bases). The germline V gene has CDR1 MNHEY and CDR2 SMNVEV (reference sequence). Trimming shortened V by 0 bases and J by 5 bases, and 20 bases separated the two germline ends. The CDR3 consists of 19 residues. CDR3: CASSLSIHPGHQDNSPLHF. DNA for the CDR3: TGTGCCAGCAGTTTATCGATTCACCCGGGACACCAAGATAATTCACCCCTCCACTTT.

V is TRBV4-3 and J is TRBJ2-7; 7 bases map to TRBD2. Germline V CDR1 and CDR2: LGHNA, YSLEER. With 1 base clipped from V and 6 bases from J, the junction kept 3 bases outside the gene matches. The CDR3 has 13 residues. CDR3 region: CASSQGGGGEQYF. Here the CDR3 DNA reads TGCGCCAGCAGCCAAGGTGGCGGGGGCGAGCAGTACTTC.

This clone occurred a few times. The chain couples TRBV5-1 to TRBJ2-5, with D possibly being TRBD1 (5 bases). The CDR3 has 13 amino acids. Trimming took off 4 bases at V and 7 bases at J, with 14 bases between the two ends. Germline V gene data show CDR1 as SGHRS and CDR2 as YFSETQ. The CDR3 is CASSPYRSRTQYF. CDR3 bases: TGCGCCAGCAGCCCTTACAGGTCGCGGACCCAGTACTTC.

V is TRBV30 and J is TRBJ1-6; TRBD1 agrees at 10 bases. Germline-derived CDR1 and CDR2 are GTSNPN and SVGIG (reference sequence). The CDR3 sequence is 15 residues long. The trim removed 1 base at V and 9 bases at J, leaving 6 bases unmatched. CDR3 bases: TGTGCCTGGAGTGAAAAGACAGGGGGCGTTTCACCCCTCCACTTT. Amino acid sequence: CAWSEKTGGVSPLHF.

The rearrangement links TRBV27 to TRBJ1-1; 7 bases are a match to TRBD1. CDR3 length: 17 residues. With V trimmed by 4 bases and J by 1 base, 12 bases remained unmatched. Germline loops: CDR1 MNHEY, CDR2 SMNVEV (reference sequence). CDR3: CASSSRDSPWRNTEAFF. Here the CDR3 DNA reads TGTGCCAGCAGTTCCCGGGACAGTCCCTGGAGGAACACTGAAGCTTTCTTT.

This rearrangement joins TRBV6-6 to TRBJ1-1; D is undetermined. The length of the CDR3 is 14 residues. Trimming removed 0 bases at V and 5 bases at J, with 10 bases between. Looked up from germline, CDR1 is MNHNY and CDR2 is SVGAGI (reference sequence). The CDR3 here is CASSYSLSVTEAFF. Written as DNA, the CDR3 is TGTGCCAGCAGTTACTCGTTGTCGGTGACTGAAGCTTTCTTT.

The V and J genes are TRBV6-6 and TRBJ1-6; D ambiguous. Germline V gene lookup returns CDR1 MNHNY and CDR2 SVGAGI (reference sequence). This CDR3 region has 16 residues. V lost 6 bases and J 0 bases, leaving 12 bases between the germline ends. The CDR3 coding sequence is TGTGCCAGCAGCCCTTCGGGAAGCTCCTATAATTCACCCCTCCACTTT. Encoded protein: CASSPSGSSYNSPLHF.

This chain connects TRBV5-1 to TRBJ2-5; possibly TRBD2 for D (6 bases). V gave up 4 bases and J gave up 1 base, with 11 bases separating them. The CDR3 consists of 14 residues. The V gene's germline CDR1 is SGHRS and CDR2 YFSETQ. As DNA, the CDR3 is TGCGCCAGCAGCGGACGCGGGGTCCAAGAGACCCAGTACTTC. It encodes CASSGRGVQETQYF.

The chain links TRBV6-5 to TRBJ2-1, with D maybe TRBD2 (5 bases). V was cut by 0 bases and J by 5 bases, with 8 bases left in between. Germline V gene sequence: CDR1 MNHEY, CDR2 SVGAGI. This CDR3 is built from 14 residues. CDR3 DNA sequence: TGTGCCAGCAGTTACTCGACGAGGGACAATGAGCAGTTCTTC. Protein product: CASSYSTRDNEQFF.

The V gene is TRBV6-6, the J gene TRBJ2-1; tentatively, D is TRBD1 (6 bases). Germline-derived CDR1 and CDR2 are MNHNY and SVGAGI (reference sequence). Trimming cost V 6 bases and J 7 bases, with 19 bases left between them. This CDR3 is built from 15 residues. The CDR3, as DNA: TGTGCCAGCAGCTTCGACAGGTCTGGTAATAATGAGCAGTTCTTC. Translation: CASSFDRSGNNEQFF.

The J gene is TRBJ2-3, the V gene TRBV11-3, with 10 bases fitting TRBD2. CDR3 length equals 16 residues. V was clipped by 1 base and J by 2 bases; unmatched bases: 3. Germline assignment: CDR1 SGHNT and CDR2 YENEEA. In DNA form, the CDR3 reads TGTGCCAGCAGCTTAGCACTAGCGGGACACACAGATACGCAGTATTTT. It specifies CASSLALAGHTDTQYF.

This clone was recorded once. This rearrangement joins TRBV6-5 to TRBJ1-1; D not certain. V lost 0 bases and J lost 5, with 10 bases in between. The CDR3 totals 14 residues. Germline values: CDR1 MNHEY, CDR2 SVGAGI. CDR3 nucleotides: TGTGCCAGCAGTTACTCGACCCGGAGTACTGAAGCTTTCTTT. This sequence encodes CASSYSTRSTEAFF.

This chain uses TRBV6-2 or TRBV6-3 with TRBJ1-1; 11 bases fit TRBD1. V shed 1 base and J 6 bases; nucleotides not matched to a gene: 4. CDR1 is MNHEY, CDR2 SVGEGT, per germline. This CDR3 region has 15 residues. CDR3: CASSYWTGGVPEAFF. DNA of the CDR3: TGTGCCAGCAGTTACTGGACAGGGGGCGTCCCTGAAGCTTTCTTT.

V is TRBV5-1 and J is TRBJ2-1; 9 bases line up with TRBD2. Germline CDR1 and CDR2: SGHRS and YFSETQ. The CDR3 is 15 residues long. Trimming took 0 bases from V and 4 from J; bases not matched to a gene: 2. The CDR3 loop reads CASSLVAGDYNEQFF. The DNA of the CDR3 is TGCGCCAGCAGCTTGGTAGCGGGGGATTACAATGAGCAGTTCTTC.

V gene TRBV9 combines with J gene TRBJ2-1, with a weak D call TRBD2 (5 bases). This CDR3 contains 15 residues. Germline V gives CDR1 SGDLS, CDR2 YYNGEE. V lost 0 bases and J 3 bases, leaving 10 bases between the germline ends. The CDR3 reads CASSVDGELYNEQFF. CDR3 coding DNA: TGTGCCAGCAGCGTAGACGGGGAGCTCTACAATGAGCAGTTCTTC.

The V gene is TRBV6-2 or TRBV6-3, the J gene TRBJ2-1, with 11 bases fitting TRBD2. This CDR3 has 16 residues. Looked up from germline, CDR1 is MNHEY and CDR2 is SVGEGT. The J segment lost 3 bases and the V segment lost 4 bases, leaving 5 bases of the junction unmatched. CDR3 sequence (DNA): TGTGCCAGCAGTTCTCCGGGACTAGCGGTCTACAATGAGCAGTTCTTC. It translates to CASSSPGLAVYNEQFF.

The CDR3 reads CASSQGRLREKLFF. The CDR3 nucleotides read TGTGCCAGCAGCCAAGGCCGCCTGAGGGAAAAACTGTTTTTT. This chain links TRBV3-1 (or the pseudogene TRBV3-2) with TRBJ1-4; no reliable D call. The germline V and J ends were trimmed by 1 base and 8 bases, with 11 bases remaining between them. The CDR3 runs 14 residues. The germline gives CDR1 LGHDT, CDR2 YNNKEL (reference sequence).

A single count supports this clone. J is TRBJ1-4 and V is TRBV6-2 or TRBV6-3; TRBD1 is a possible D gene (6 bases). The CDR3 has 16 residues. CDR1 and CDR2 (germline): MNHEY, SVGEGT. Trimming took 2 bases from V and 3 from J, leaving 13 bases between them. CDR3 loop: CASSYGQGKANEKLFF. As DNA, the CDR3 is TGTGCCAGCAGTTACGGCCAGGGGAAGGCTAATGAAAAACTGTTTTTT.

The V call is TRBV27, the J call TRBJ1-3; 8 positions match TRBD1. The germline gives CDR1 MNHEY, CDR2 SMNVEV (reference sequence). The CDR3 loop spans 15 amino acids. V dropped 5 bases and J dropped 7; count of bases not matched to a gene: 10. CDR3 sequence: CASSPTSNRGNTIYF. The CDR3 nucleotides are TGTGCCAGCAGTCCCACCTCTAACAGGGGGAACACCATATATTTT.

The chain is built from TRBV2 and TRBJ1-5; D unresolved. The CDR3 consists of 15 residues. Germline V gene sequence: CDR1 SNHLY, CDR2 FYNNEI. Trimming took off 0 bases at V and 4 bases at J, with 10 bases between the two ends. The CDR3 DNA is TGTGCCAGCAGTGAAGCATCAAATCGGAATCAGCCCCAGCATTTT. Translation gives CASSEASNRNQPQHF.